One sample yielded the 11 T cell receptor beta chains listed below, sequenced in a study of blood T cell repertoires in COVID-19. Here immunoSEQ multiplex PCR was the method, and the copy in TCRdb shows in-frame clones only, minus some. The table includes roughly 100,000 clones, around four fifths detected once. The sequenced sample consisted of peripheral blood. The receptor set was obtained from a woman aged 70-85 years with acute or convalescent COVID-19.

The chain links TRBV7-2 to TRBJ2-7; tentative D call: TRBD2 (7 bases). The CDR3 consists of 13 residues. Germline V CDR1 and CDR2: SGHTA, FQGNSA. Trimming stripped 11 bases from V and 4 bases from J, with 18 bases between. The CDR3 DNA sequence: TGTGCCTCTGGGAGGGCAAGGGGGTACGAGCAGTACTTC. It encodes CASGRARGYEQYF.

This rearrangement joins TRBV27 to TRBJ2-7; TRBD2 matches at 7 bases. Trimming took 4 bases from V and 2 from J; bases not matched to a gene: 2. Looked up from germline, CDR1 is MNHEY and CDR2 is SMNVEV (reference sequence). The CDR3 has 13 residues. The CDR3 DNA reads TGTGCCAGCAGTTCGGGACTAACCTACGAGCAGTACTTC. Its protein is CASSSGLTYEQYF.

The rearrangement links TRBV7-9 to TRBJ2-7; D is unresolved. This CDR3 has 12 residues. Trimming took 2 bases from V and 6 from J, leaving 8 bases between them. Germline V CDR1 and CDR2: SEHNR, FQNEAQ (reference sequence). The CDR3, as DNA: TGTGCCAGCAGCTTAAGACTTACCGAGCAGTACTTC. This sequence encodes CASSLRLTEQYF.

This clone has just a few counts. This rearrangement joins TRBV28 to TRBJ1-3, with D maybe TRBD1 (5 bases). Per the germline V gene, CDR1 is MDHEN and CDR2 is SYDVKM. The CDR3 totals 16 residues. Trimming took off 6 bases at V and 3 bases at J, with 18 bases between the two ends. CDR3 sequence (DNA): TGTGCCAGCAGCTTTGCGCCAGGGTTTGGTGGAAACACCATATATTTT. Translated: CASSFAPGFGGNTIYF.

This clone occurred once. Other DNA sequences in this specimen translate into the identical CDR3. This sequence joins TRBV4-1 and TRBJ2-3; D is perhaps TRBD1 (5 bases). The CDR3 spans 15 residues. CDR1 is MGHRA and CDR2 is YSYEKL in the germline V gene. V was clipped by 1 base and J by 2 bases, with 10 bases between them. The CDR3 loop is CASSQGRGSTDTQYF. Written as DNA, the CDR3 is TGCGCCAGCAGCCAAGGTAGGGGTTCCACAGATACGCAGTATTTT.

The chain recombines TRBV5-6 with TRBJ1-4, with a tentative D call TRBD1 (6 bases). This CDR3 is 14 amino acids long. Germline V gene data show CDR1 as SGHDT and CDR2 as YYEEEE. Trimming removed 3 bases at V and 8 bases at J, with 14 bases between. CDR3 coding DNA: TGTGCCAGCAGCTCCGGACAGAGGGGGGAAAAACTGTTTTTT. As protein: CASSSGQRGEKLFF.

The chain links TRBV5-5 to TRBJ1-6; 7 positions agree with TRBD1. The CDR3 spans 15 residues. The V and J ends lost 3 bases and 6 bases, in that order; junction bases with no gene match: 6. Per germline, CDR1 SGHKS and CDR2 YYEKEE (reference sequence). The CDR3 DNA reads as TGTGCCAGCAGCTCCTTCTGGGACAGTAATTCACCCCTCCACTTT. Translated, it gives CASSSFWDSNSPLHF.

The CDR3 protein is CASSEGGTGATDTQYF. The CDR3 DNA reads as TGTGCCAGCAGCGAGGGAGGGACAGGGGCAACAGATACGCAGTATTTT. The chain recombines TRBV5-8 with TRBJ2-3; 10 positions match TRBD1. CDR1 is SGHTS and CDR2 is YDEGEE in the germline V gene. The CDR3 runs to 16 residues. With 4 bases clipped from V and 3 bases from J, the junction kept 8 bases outside the gene matches.

CDR3 nucleotides: TGTGCCAGCAGTTTACGCCTAAGCTCCCAGGCATCGAATTCACCCCTCCACTTT. Protein: CASSLRLSSQASNSPLHF. The genes are TRBV27 and TRBJ1-6; no firm D call. Between the trimmed V and J ends, which lost 2 bases and 7 bases, there was a span of 21 bases. CDR3 length equals 18 residues. Germline loops: CDR1 MNHEY, CDR2 SMNVEV (reference sequence).

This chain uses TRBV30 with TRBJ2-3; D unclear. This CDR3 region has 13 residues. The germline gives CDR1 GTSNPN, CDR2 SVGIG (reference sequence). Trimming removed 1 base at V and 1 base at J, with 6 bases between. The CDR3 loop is CAWSGRGTDTQYF. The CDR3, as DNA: TGTGCCTGGAGTGGCCGGGGCACAGATACGCAGTATTTT.

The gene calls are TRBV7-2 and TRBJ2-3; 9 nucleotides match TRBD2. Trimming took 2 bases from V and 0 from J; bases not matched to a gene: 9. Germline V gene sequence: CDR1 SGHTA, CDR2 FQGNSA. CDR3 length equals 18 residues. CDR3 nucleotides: TGTGCCAGCAGCTTACCACCTTGGGCGGGGGGGAGCACAGATACGCAGTATTTT. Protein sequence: CASSLPPWAGGSTDTQYF.